These 2 T cell receptor beta chains came from one sample sequenced in a study of human T cells and chemical hapten exposure. Time point described: patch test 3, about 24 weeks after DPC sensitization. Treatment reported: therapeutic diphenylcyclopropenone sensitization with weekly scalp DPC. One entry per CDR3 protein, called by TCRdb with MiXCR from the RACE reads. Of about 48,000 distinct CDR3 sequences listed, 9.9% are singletons. Sequencing used whole blood, obtained in connection with sensitization to the hapten diphenylcyclopropenone (DPC). The receptors originated from a woman aged 35 to 49 with alopecia areata. Some clones in this sample may be carry-over from other donors' samples.

J is TRBJ2-2 and V is TRBV28; tentative D call: TRBD2 (5 bases). V was cut by 6 bases and J by 0 bases, with 11 bases left in between. Per germline, CDR1 MDHEN and CDR2 SYDVKM. The CDR3 length is 15 residues. DNA for the CDR3: TGTGCCAGCAGGCCGGGGATCGCGAACACCGGGGAGCTGTTTTTT. Translating it yields CASRPGIANTGELFF.

This chain uses TRBV11-2 with TRBJ1-3; no firm D call. The CDR3 spans 14 residues. V was shortened by 5 bases and J by 9 bases, with 17 bases between the two germline ends. The V gene's germline CDR1 is SGHAT and CDR2 FQNNGV. CDR3 residues: CASSPEWVPLTIYF. The DNA of the CDR3 is TGTGCCAGCAGCCCTGAATGGGTCCCCCTCACCATATATTTT.